This T cell receptor (beta chain) comes out of a study of blood T cell repertoires in COVID-19. Overall study: Sites in the United States, Italy and Spain provided acute and convalescent COVID-19 samples. Sample material is recorded as cDNA or gDNA derived from T cells, B-cell-depleted T cells, or PBMCs.

In the source study's methods: Nucleated cell number was recorded as an estimate derived from reference gene primer amplification. The repertoire was sequenced with immunoSEQ multiplex PCR; TCRdb's copy has only in-frame clones and lacks some. The V and J calls and clone size come from that table; D and trimming were worked out from the DNA. Among more than 110,000 clones listed, more than 65% were seen once. The sequence came from an elderly man with acute or convalescent COVID-19. The sample consisted of peripheral blood.

CDR3 nucleotide sequence: TGTGCCAGCAGCTTGGGGGCAGGATTCCACTCTGGGGCCAACGTCCTGACTTTC. It is translated as CASSLGAGFHSGANVLTF. V and J are TRBV5-5 and TRBJ2-6, with unresolved D. With 0 bases removed from V and 0 bases from J, the gap between germline ends came to 13 bases. The germline V gene encodes CDR1 SGHKS and CDR2 YYEKEE (reference sequence). This CDR3 has 18 amino acids. Full variable domain (outside the CDR3, taken from reference TRBV5-5 and TRBJ2-6): DAGVTQSPTHLIKTRGQQVTLRCSPISGHKSVSWYQQVLGQGPQFIFQYYEKEERGRGNFPDRFSARQFPNYSSELNVNALLLGDSALYLCASSLGAGFHSGANVLTFGAGSRLTVL.